This T cell receptor (beta chain) was captured by sequencing in a study of T cell repertoires in cytomegalovirus infection. Study-wide background: Both a matching HLA type and CMV infection were indicated by public TCR beta signatures. Whole-study findings and limits: Cumulative frequency of public TCR beta families picked out carriers of CMV plus the relevant HLA. HLA-C-restricted TCR beta clonotypes specific for CMV led the ex vivo response.

Germline CDR1 is DFQATT and CDR2 is SNEGSKA (reference sequence). V lost 7 bases and J lost 3; bases outside the gene matches: 14. The CDR3 spans 18 residues. TCRdb reanalysed the reads using MiXCR and keeps one entry per CDR3 protein. The table lists around 540,000 distinct CDR3 sequences, about 33% of them singletons. To note about this clonotype: The target antigen is unknown.

The receptor's source is a human donor in good health (CMV status not recorded). Some clones in this sample may be carry-over from other donors' samples. Sequencing was performed on cultured PBMCs, taken from culture after CMV antigen stimulation. The chain links TRBV20-1 to TRBJ2-5; 16 bases are shared with TRBD2. CDR3 coding DNA: TGCAGTGGTTATGGGACTAGCGGGAGGGCCGTTTGGAAAGAGACCCAGTACTTC. Residues: CSGYGTSGRAVWKETQYF.